This TCR beta chain was recorded in a study of blood T cell repertoires in COVID-19. On the study more broadly: Material from acute and convalescent COVID-19 was sourced from the United States, Italy and Spain.

CDR1 and CDR2 (germline): SEHNR, FQNEAQ (reference sequence). V was trimmed by 5 bases and J by 9 bases, leaving 21 bases between them. The CDR3 contains 15 residues. As processed by the authors: From reference gene primer amplification, estimates of nucleated cell counts were derived. Assay used: immunoSEQ multiplex PCR; TCRdb lists only in-frame clones, some missing. V, J and clone size derive from that table, while D and trimming were established from the DNA sequence. The table shows 200,000 to 250,000 clones, with around 84% occurring only once. The sample taken for sequencing was peripheral blood. The sequence derives from a man in his forties or fifties with active or convalescent COVID-19. The rearrangement uses TRBV7-9 and TRBJ2-3; maybe TRBD1 (6 bases). The CDR3 protein is CASSAIRDPGVTQYF. CDR3 coding DNA: TGTGCCAGCAGCGCGATCCGGGACCCAGGGGTGACGCAGTATTTT.